The 4 T cell receptor beta chains below come from one sample, sequenced in a study of blood T cell repertoires in COVID-19. The table came from immunoSEQ multiplex PCR; TCRdb's copy has only in-frame clones and leaves some out. In the table there are 190,000 or so clones, approximately 90% of which are singletons. The sequencing sample was made of PBMCs or T cells enriched from blood (not recorded which). The receptors shown here come from a young man who had recovered from COVID-19.

This chain's CDR3 is CASSPGSGSGNTIYF. CDR3 DNA: TGCGCCAGCAGTCCTGGCAGCGGCTCTGGAAACACCATATATTTT. V usage is TRBV10-1 and J usage is TRBJ1-3; no reliable D call. The CDR3 runs 15 residues. Germline CDR1 WNHNN, CDR2 SYGVQD (reference sequence). Trimming took 5 bases from V and 0 from J, leaving 11 bases between them.

This clone is medium-sized (0.01 to 0.1%) in the sample. This chain links TRBV7-6 with TRBJ1-4; D might be TRBD1 (5 bases). Deletions cut 5 bases from V and 0 bases from J, with 10 bases between. Germline loops: CDR1 SGHVS, CDR2 FNYEAQ. CDR3 length: 15 residues. The CDR3 DNA reads TGTGCCAGCAGCCCGTCGACAGCAACTAATGAAAAACTGTTTTTT. This sequence encodes CASSPSTATNEKLFF.

The chain carries TRBV6-2 or TRBV6-3 and TRBJ2-1, with TRBD1 identical over 10 bases. This CDR3 region has 17 residues. Germline CDR1 is MNHEY and CDR2 is SVGEGT. V lost 5 bases, J lost 7 bases, and 14 bases stayed unmatched. DNA for the CDR3: TGTGCCAGCAGTCACCGCCCGACAGGGGGCGATTTGAATGAGCAGTTCTTC. Translating it yields CASSHRPTGGDLNEQFF.

The chain employs TRBV19 and TRBJ2-1; TRBD2 matches at 12 bases. CDR1 LNHDA and CDR2 SQIVND come from the germline V gene (reference sequence). J lost 0 bases, V lost 1 base, and 13 bases had no gene match. CDR3 length equals 21 residues. This CDR3 reads CASSIVDWLAGGPGSYNEQFF. The CDR3 DNA follows: TGTGCCAGTAGTATAGTAGATTGGCTAGCGGGAGGGCCGGGCTCCTACAATGAGCAGTTCTTC. Based on the CDR3 plus reference TRBV19 and TRBJ2-1, the full variable domain is DGGITQSPKYLFRKEGQNVTLSCEQNLNHDAMYWYRQDPGQGLRLIYYSQIVNDFQKGDIAEGYSVSREKKESFPLTVTSAQKNPTAFYLCASSIVDWLAGGPGSYNEQFFGPGTRLTVL.